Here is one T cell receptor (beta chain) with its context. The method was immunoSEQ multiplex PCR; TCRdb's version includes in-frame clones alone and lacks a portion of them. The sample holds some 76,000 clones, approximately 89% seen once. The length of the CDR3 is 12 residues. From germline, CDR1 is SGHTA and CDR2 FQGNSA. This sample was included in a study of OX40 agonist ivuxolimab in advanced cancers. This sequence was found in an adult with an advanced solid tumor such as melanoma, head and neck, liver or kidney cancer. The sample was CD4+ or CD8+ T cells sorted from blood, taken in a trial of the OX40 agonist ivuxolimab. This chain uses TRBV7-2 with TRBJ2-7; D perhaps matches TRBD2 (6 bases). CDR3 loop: CVTEGSSYEQYF. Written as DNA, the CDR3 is TGTGTTACGGAGGGGAGCTCCTACGAGCAGTACTTC.